Listed below are T cell receptor beta chains from one sample, sequenced in a study of identical twins' blood T cells. One entry per CDR3 protein, called by TCRdb with MiXCR from the 5' RACE reads. The sample has 350,000 to 400,000 distinct CDR3 sequences; under 30% are singletons. Sample: PBMCs. The receptors were sampled from a woman between 18 and 55 years old in good health. Both conserved end residues are part of each CDR3. Fields, in order: V gene, J gene, CDR3 protein.

v_gene: TRBV2
j_gene: TRBJ2-3
CDR3aa: CASSLLAGNTDTQYF

v_gene: TRBV28
j_gene: TRBJ2-3
CDR3aa: CASSSPSGGTDTQYF

v_gene: TRBV5-1
j_gene: TRBJ2-2
CDR3aa: CASSLRLAGPLRGTGELLF

v_gene: TRBV12-5
j_gene: TRBJ1-5
CDR3aa: CASGLGLTGGQPQHF

v_gene: TRBV2
j_gene: TRBJ2-1
CDR3aa: CASSERFF

v_gene: TRBV4-3
j_gene: TRBJ2-3
CDR3aa: CASSQGPNRESADTQYF

v_gene: TRBV6-1
j_gene: TRBJ1-4
CDR3aa: CASSERPTNEKLFF

v_gene: TRBV6-5
j_gene: TRBJ1-3
CDR3aa: CASSYSEQGLGNTIYF

v_gene: TRBV5-8
j_gene: TRBJ1-1
CDR3aa: CASSWGGHRGDPEAFF

v_gene: TRBV7-8
j_gene: TRBJ2-2
CDR3aa: CASRFRDRWTGELFF

v_gene: TRBV10-3
j_gene: TRBJ1-2
CDR3aa: CAISDFRVGYTF

v_gene: TRBV7-8
j_gene: TRBJ2-5
CDR3aa: CASSFPSGAFQETQYF

v_gene: TRBV30
j_gene: TRBJ2-7
CDR3aa: CACKGDPTYEQYF

v_gene: TRBV12-5
j_gene: TRBJ2-2
CDR3aa: CASSTSGVLPGELFF

v_gene: TRBV29-1
j_gene: TRBJ2-4
CDR3aa: CSVGGADIQYF

v_gene: TRBV28
j_gene: TRBJ1-1
CDR3aa: CASSFEVLYMNTEAFF

v_gene: TRBV6-2/TRBV6-3
j_gene: TRBJ2-7
CDR3aa: CASSRTSAYEQYF

v_gene: TRBV29-1
j_gene: TRBJ1-1
CDR3aa: CSVYIQGGVTEAFF

v_gene: TRBV30
j_gene: TRBJ1-2
CDR3aa: CAWSWGYYGYTF

v_gene: TRBV20-1
j_gene: TRBJ2-3
CDR3aa: CSARGSTDTQYF

v_gene: TRBV20-1
j_gene: TRBJ2-2
CDR3aa: CSARPSSRNTGELFF

v_gene: TRBV7-9
j_gene: TRBJ2-5
CDR3aa: CASSRTQVNSEKTQYF

v_gene: TRBV4-3
j_gene: TRBJ1-1
CDR3aa: CASSQVGQLNTEAFF

v_gene: TRBV4-3
j_gene: TRBJ2-3
CDR3aa: CASSQPGLAGESDTQYF

v_gene: TRBV3-1
j_gene: TRBJ1-2
CDR3aa: CASSQVSHSTGTGGYTF

v_gene: TRBV21-1
j_gene: TRBJ1-2
CDR3aa: CASPRLRPGYTF

v_gene: TRBV20-1
j_gene: TRBJ1-1
CDR3aa: CSAHFEQGLIGEAFF

v_gene: TRBV6-5
j_gene: TRBJ1-5
CDR3aa: CASSVAGNQPQHF

v_gene: TRBV19
j_gene: TRBJ1-1
CDR3aa: CASSIEVSNAEAFF

v_gene: TRBV12-5
j_gene: TRBJ1-1
CDR3aa: CASGLEGWTEAFF

v_gene: TRBV20-1
j_gene: TRBJ1-1
CDR3aa: CSAREPDSSMNTEAFF

v_gene: TRBV6-2/TRBV6-3
j_gene: TRBJ2-1
CDR3aa: CASSYQGLGSEQFF

v_gene: TRBV6-1
j_gene: TRBJ1-5
CDR3aa: CAVEGDLSQPQHF

v_gene: TRBV20-1
j_gene: TRBJ2-5
CDR3aa: CSARALGAQETQYF

v_gene: TRBV29-1
j_gene: TRBJ2-1
CDR3aa: CSVEMGIGFYNEQFF

v_gene: TRBV6-5
j_gene: TRBJ2-2
CDR3aa: CASSYTESGELFF

v_gene: TRBV12-3/TRBV12-4
j_gene: TRBJ1-2
CDR3aa: CASRNIAIYGYTF

v_gene: TRBV2
j_gene: TRBJ1-1
CDR3aa: CAGQTLTGDTEAFF

v_gene: TRBV5-6
j_gene: TRBJ2-7
CDR3aa: CASRSLGAYEQYF

v_gene: TRBV19
j_gene: TRBJ2-2
CDR3aa: CASSIVHGGTGELFF

v_gene: TRBV9
j_gene: TRBJ2-3
CDR3aa: CASSVSSGTDTQYF

v_gene: TRBV2
j_gene: TRBJ1-6
CDR3aa: CASSGRFRQASSYNSPLHF

v_gene: TRBV29-1
j_gene: TRBJ1-1
CDR3aa: CSVRVRVDTEAFF

v_gene: TRBV20-1
j_gene: TRBJ2-1
CDR3aa: CSASDRSSYNEQFF

v_gene: TRBV7-9
j_gene: TRBJ1-4
CDR3aa: CASSLTGERGEKLFF

v_gene: TRBV9
j_gene: TRBJ1-3
CDR3aa: CASSLGTYASGNTIYF

v_gene: TRBV27
j_gene: TRBJ1-1
CDR3aa: CASSLSDAVRGTEAFF

v_gene: TRBV20-1
j_gene: TRBJ1-2
CDR3aa: CSAREDGYYGYTF

v_gene: TRBV6-1
j_gene: TRBJ1-3
CDR3aa: CASSRGSGNTIYF